A single sample gave rise to the 9 T cell receptor beta chains below, sequenced in a study of identical twins. TCRdb passed the 5' RACE reads through MiXCR, listing each CDR3 protein once. Altogether around 1.7 million distinct CDR3 sequences are present, under 35% being singletons, with the ten largest covering approximately 0.25%. Material for sequencing was cord blood. The receptors were sampled from a newborn girl in good health.

The chain has TRBV6-1 and TRBJ1-1; possibly TRBD1 for D (5 bases). The germline V gene has CDR1 MNHNS and CDR2 SASEGT. V was cut by 4 bases and J by 4 bases, with 13 bases left in between. The length of the CDR3 is 14 residues. The CDR3: CASSVQGESTEAFF. The CDR3 nucleotides are TGTGCCAGCAGTGTGCAGGGAGAATCCACTGAAGCTTTCTTT.

The genes are TRBV20-1 and TRBJ1-4; D is ambiguous. In germline, CDR1 is DFQATT, CDR2 SNEGSKA (reference sequence). This CDR3 is built from 15 residues. V gave up 0 bases and J gave up 2 bases, with 10 bases separating them. The CDR3: CSARDRALTNEKLFF. The CDR3 DNA follows: TGCAGTGCTAGAGATCGGGCACTGACTAATGAAAAACTGTTTTTT.

Written as DNA, the CDR3 is TGCGCCAGCAGCCAAGGTGCCGTTACGGGGAATGGCTACACCTTC. Protein sequence: CASSQGAVTGNGYTF. The chain uses TRBV4-1 and TRBJ1-2; D call uncertain. The germline gives CDR1 MGHRA, CDR2 YSYEKL. The V and J ends lost 1 base and 6 bases respectively, with 15 bases between them. The CDR3 runs 15 residues.

There are a few counts of this clonotype. The chain carries TRBV20-1 and TRBJ2-7; D is undetermined. CDR3 length: 13 amino acids. Trimming removed 5 bases from V and 0 bases from J, with 11 bases in between. The germline V gene has CDR1 DFQATT and CDR2 SNEGSKA (reference sequence). CDR3 in DNA: TGCAGTGCTCCACGCCCCAGCTCCTACGAGCAGTACTTC. Protein product: CSAPRPSSYEQYF.

This chain joins TRBV20-1 and TRBJ2-7; 11 bases line up with TRBD2. This CDR3 is built from 15 residues. The V segment lost 3 bases and the J segment 7 bases; nucleotides outside the gene matches: 11. Per the germline V gene, CDR1 is DFQATT and CDR2 is SNEGSKA (reference sequence). For the CDR3, the DNA is TGCAGTGCTAGCCATCTAGCGGGGGGCTACAATGAGCAGTACTTC. Its protein product is CSASHLAGGYNEQYF.

The chain combines TRBV5-1 with TRBJ2-4; D may be TRBD2 (7 bases). The DNA matches TRBJ2-7 better at its end, which makes the J call doubtful. There are 15 residues in the CDR3. In germline, CDR1 is SGHRS, CDR2 YFSETQ. CDR3 amino acids: CASSFWEGVHYEQYF. In DNA form, the CDR3 reads TGCGCCAGCAGCTTCTGGGAGGGGGTCCACTACGAGCAGTACTTC.

The sample holds a few counts of this clonotype. This chain links TRBV20-1 with TRBJ2-7; 8 bases are shared with TRBD1. The DNA end favors TRBJ2-5, so the J call may be wrong. The CDR3 loop spans 15 amino acids. Germline V gives CDR1 DFQATT, CDR2 SNEGSKA (reference sequence). The CDR3 DNA reads as TGCAGTGCTCCCCGGACAGGGATGAGAATGGAGACCCAGTACTTC. The encoded protein is CSAPRTGMRMETQYF.

This clonotype was seen at least ten times. The DNA for the CDR3 is TGCAGCGTTGAAGTTTGGGCCCAGGGAGGGAATGGCTACACCTTC. Translated: CSVEVWAQGGNGYTF. This chain uses TRBV29-1 with TRBJ1-2; tentative D call: TRBD1 (5 bases). V gave up 1 base and J gave up 6 bases, with 18 bases separating them. Looked up from germline, CDR1 is SQVTM and CDR2 is ANQGSEA. The length of the CDR3 is 15 residues. The whole variable domain, remainder taken from reference TRBV29-1 and TRBJ1-2, is SAVISQKPSRDICQRGTSLTIQCQVDSQVTMMFWYRQQPGQSLTLIATANQGSEATYESGFVIDKFPISRPNLTFSTLTVSNMSPEDSSIYLCSVEVWAQGGNGYTFGSGTRLTVV.

The CDR3 nucleotides are TGTGCCAGCAGCTTAGGCGGCAGATCGATAGCGGGGGTACTCTACAATGAGCAGTTCTTC. Amino acid sequence: CASSLGGRSIAGVLYNEQFF. This chain uses TRBV7-2 with TRBJ2-1, with 9 bases identical to TRBD2. This CDR3 region has 20 residues. Germline CDR1 is SGHTA and CDR2 is FQGNSA. V dropped 1 base and J dropped 3; count of bases not matched to a gene: 16. Variable domain in full (rest from reference TRBV7-2 and TRBJ2-1): GAGVSQSPSNKVTEKGKDVELRCDPISGHTALYWYRQSLGQGLEFLIYFQGNSAPDKSGLPSDRFSAERTGGSVSTLTIQRTQQEDSAVYLCASSLGGRSIAGVLYNEQFFGPGTRLTVL.